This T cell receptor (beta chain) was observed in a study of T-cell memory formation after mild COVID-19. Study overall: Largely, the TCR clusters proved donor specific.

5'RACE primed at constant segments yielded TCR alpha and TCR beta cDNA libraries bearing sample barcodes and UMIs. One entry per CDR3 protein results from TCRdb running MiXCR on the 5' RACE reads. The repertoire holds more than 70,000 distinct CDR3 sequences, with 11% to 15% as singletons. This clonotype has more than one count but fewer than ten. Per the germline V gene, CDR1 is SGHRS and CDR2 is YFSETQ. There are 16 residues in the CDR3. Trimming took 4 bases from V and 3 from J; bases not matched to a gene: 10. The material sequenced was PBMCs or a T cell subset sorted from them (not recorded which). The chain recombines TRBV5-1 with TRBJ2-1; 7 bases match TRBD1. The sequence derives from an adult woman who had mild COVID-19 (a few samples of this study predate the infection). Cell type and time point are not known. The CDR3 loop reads CASSSLQGTLYNEQFF. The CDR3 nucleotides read TGCGCCAGCAGCAGTTTACAGGGGACACTCTACAATGAGCAGTTCTTC.